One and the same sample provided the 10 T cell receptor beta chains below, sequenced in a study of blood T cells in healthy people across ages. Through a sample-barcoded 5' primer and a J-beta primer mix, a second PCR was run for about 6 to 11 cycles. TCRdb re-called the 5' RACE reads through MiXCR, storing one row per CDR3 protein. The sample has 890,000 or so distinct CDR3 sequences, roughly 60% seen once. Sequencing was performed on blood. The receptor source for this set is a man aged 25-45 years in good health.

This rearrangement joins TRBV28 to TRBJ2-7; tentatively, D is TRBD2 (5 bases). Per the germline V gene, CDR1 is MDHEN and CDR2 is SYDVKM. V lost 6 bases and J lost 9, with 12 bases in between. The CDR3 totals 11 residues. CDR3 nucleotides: TGTGCCAGCAGCTCGCCCCGGGGGCAGTACTTC. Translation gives CASSSPRGQYF.

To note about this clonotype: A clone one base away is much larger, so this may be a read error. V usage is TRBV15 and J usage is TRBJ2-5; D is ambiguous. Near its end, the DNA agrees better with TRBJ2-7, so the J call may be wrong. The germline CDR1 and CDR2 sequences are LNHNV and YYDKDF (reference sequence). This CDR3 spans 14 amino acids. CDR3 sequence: CATSGDRASYEQYF. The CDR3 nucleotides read TGTGCCACCAGCGGAGATCGGGCTAGTTACGAGCAGTACTTC.

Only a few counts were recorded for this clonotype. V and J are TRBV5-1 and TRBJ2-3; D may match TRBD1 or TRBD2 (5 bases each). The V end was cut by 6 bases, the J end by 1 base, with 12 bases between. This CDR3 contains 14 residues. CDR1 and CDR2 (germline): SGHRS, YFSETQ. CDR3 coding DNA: TGCGCCAGCACCCTCCGGGGCCGCACAGATACGCAGTATTTT. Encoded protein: CASTLRGRTDTQYF.

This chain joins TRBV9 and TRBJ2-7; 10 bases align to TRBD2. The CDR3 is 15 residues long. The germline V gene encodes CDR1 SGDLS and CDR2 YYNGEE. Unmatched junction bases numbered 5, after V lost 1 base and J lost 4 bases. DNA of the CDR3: TGTGCCAGCAGCGTAAGCGGGGGGGCCTTTTACGAGCAGTACTTC. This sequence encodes CASSVSGGAFYEQYF.

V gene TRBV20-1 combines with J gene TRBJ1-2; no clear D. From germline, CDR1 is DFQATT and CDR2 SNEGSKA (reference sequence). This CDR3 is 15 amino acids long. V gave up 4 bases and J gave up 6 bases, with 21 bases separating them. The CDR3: CSAISLIWVSDGYTF. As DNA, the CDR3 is TGCAGTGCTATCTCACTAATCTGGGTGTCGGATGGCTACACCTTC.

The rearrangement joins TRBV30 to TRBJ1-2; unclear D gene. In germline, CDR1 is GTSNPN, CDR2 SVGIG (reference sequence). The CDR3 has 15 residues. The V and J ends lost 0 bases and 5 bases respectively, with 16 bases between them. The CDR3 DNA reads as TGTGCCTGGAGTGTAGGGCAGGCGGCTCGATATGGCTACACCTTC. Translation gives CAWSVGQAARYGYTF.

CDR3 bases: TGTGCCAGCAGTTTACTTCTAGGGGCCGAGCAGTACTTC. This sequence encodes CASSLLLGAEQYF. V usage is TRBV12-3 or TRBV12-4 and J usage is TRBJ2-7, with D possibly matching TRBD1 (5 bases). The CDR3 has 13 amino acids. The V gene lost 2 bases and the J gene lost 6 bases, with 11 bases spanning the gap.

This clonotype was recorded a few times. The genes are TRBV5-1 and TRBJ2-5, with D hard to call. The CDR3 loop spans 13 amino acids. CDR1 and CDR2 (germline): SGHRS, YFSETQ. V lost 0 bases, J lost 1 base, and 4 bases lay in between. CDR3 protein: CASSLDLQETQYF. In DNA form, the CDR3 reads TGCGCCAGCAGCTTGGATCTCCAAGAGACCCAGTACTTC.

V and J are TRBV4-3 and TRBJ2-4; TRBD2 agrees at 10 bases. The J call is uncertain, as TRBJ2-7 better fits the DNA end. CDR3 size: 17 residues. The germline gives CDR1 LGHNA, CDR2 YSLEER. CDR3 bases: TGCGCCAGCAGCCAAGAGTGGCTAGCGGGGGCCTTTTACGAGCAGTACTTC. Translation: CASSQEWLAGAFYEQYF.

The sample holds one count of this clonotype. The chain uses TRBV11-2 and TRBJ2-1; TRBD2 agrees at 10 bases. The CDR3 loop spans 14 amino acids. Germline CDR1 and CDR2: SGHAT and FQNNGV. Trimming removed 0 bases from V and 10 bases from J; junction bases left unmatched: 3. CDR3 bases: TGTGCCAGCAGCTTAGAGATAGCGGGGGGAGAGCAGTTCTTC. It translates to CASSLEIAGGEQFF.